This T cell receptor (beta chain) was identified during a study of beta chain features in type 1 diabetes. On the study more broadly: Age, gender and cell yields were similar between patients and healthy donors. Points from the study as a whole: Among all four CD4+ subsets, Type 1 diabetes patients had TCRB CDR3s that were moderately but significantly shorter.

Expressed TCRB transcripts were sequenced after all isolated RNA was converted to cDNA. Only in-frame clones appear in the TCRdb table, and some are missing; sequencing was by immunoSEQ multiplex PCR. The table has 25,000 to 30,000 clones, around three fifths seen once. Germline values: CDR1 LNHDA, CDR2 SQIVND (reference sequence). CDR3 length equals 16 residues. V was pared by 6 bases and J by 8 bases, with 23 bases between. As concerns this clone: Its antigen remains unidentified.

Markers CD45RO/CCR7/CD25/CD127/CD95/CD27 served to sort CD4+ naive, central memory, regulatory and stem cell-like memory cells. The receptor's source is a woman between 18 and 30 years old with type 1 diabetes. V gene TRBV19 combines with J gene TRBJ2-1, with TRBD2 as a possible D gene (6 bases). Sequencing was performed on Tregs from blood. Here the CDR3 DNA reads TGTGCCAGTAGCCCTATAGTAGGGACTTTTGTCTATGAGCAGTTCTTC. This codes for CASSPIVGTFVYEQFF.